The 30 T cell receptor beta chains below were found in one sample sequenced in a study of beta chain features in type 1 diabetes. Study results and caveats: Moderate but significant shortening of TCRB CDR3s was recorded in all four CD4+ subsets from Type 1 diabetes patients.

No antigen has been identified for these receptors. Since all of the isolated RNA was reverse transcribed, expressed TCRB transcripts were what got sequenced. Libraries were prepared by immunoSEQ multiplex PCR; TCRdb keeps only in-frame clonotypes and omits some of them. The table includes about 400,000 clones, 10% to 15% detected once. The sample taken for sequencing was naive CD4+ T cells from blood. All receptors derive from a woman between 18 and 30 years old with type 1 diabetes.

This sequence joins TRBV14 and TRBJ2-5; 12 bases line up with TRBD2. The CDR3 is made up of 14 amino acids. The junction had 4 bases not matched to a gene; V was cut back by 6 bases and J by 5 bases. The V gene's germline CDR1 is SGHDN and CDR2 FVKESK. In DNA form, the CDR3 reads TGTGCCAGCAGACTAGCGGGGGGCGCTGAGACCCAGTACTTC. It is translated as CASRLAGGAETQYF.

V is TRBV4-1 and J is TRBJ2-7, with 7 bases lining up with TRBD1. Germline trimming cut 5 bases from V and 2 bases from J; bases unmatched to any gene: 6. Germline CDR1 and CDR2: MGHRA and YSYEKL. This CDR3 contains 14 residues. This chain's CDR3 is CASSYPGQTYEQYF. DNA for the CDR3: TGCGCCAGCAGCTACCCGGGACAGACCTACGAGCAGTACTTC.

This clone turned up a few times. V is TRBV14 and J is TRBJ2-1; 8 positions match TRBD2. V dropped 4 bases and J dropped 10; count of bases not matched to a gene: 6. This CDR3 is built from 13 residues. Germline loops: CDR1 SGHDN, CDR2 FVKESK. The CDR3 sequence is CASSPGGGREQFF. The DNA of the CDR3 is TGTGCCAGCAGCCCCGGGGGGGGCAGGGAGCAGTTCTTC.

The CDR3 coding sequence is TGCGCCAGCAGCGCCCGTCCGGGACAGGGAAAGCAGGAGCTGTTTTTT. Protein sequence: CASSARPGQGKQELFF. The chain links TRBV5-1 to TRBJ2-2; 9 bases agree with TRBD1. Germline V gives CDR1 SGHRS, CDR2 YFSETQ. The CDR3 contains 16 residues. V shed 4 bases, J shed 10 bases, and the junction held 14 bases outside the gene matches.

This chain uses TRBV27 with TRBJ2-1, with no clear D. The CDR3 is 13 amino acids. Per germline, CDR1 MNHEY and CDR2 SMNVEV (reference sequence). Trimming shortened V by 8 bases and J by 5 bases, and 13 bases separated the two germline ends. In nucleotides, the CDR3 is TGTGCCAGCCACCGCCCCCCAGACAATGAGCAGTTCTTC. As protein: CASHRPPDNEQFF.

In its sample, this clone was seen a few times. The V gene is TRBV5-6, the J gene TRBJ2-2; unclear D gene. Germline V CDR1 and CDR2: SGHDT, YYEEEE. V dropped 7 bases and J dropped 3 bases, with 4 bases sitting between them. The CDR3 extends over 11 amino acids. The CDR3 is CASSYTGELFF. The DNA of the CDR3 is TGTGCCAGCTCCTACACCGGGGAGCTGTTTTTT.

This CDR3 is CASSQDRRASGRAEQYF. The CDR3 DNA reads as TGCGCCAGCAGCCAAGATAGGCGGGCTAGCGGGAGAGCCGAGCAGTACTTC. The rearrangement uses TRBV4-3 and TRBJ2-7; 10 bases align to TRBD2. This CDR3 region has 17 residues. Germline V gives CDR1 LGHNA, CDR2 YSLEER. V dropped 0 bases and J dropped 6; count of bases not matched to a gene: 11.

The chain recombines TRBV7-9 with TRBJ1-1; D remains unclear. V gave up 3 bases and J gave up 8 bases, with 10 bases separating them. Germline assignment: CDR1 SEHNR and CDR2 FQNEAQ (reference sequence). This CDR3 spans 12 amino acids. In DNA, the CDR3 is TGTGCCAGCAGCTTCCGACACCTAGAAGCTTTCTTT. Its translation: CASSFRHLEAFF.

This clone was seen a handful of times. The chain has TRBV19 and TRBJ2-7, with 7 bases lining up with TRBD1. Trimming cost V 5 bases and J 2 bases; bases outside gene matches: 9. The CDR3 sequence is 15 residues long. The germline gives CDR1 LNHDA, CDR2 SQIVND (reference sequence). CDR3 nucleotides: TGTGCCAGTAGTGCCTCGGGACAGTCCACCTACGAGCAGTACTTC. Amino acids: CASSASGQSTYEQYF.

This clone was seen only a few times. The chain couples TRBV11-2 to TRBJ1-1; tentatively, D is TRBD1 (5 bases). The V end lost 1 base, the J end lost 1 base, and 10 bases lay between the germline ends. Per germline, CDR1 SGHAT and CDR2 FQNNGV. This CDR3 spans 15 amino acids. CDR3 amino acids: CASSLVGRKNTEAFF. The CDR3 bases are TGTGCCAGCAGCTTAGTGGGGCGGAAGAACACTGAAGCTTTCTTT.

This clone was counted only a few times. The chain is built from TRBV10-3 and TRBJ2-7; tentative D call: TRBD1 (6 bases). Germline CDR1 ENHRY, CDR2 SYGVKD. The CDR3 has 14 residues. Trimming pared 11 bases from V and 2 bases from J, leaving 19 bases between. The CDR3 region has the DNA TGTGCCGCCCGTGGCGGACAGTTGACCTACGAGCAGTACTTC. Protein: CAARGGQLTYEQYF.

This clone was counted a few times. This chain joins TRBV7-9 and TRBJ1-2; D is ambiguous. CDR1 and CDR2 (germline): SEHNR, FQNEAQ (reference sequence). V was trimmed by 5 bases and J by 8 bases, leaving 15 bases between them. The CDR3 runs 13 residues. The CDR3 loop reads CASSPREGEGYTF. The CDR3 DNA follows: TGTGCCAGCAGCCCCCGGGAGGGCGAAGGCTACACCTTC.

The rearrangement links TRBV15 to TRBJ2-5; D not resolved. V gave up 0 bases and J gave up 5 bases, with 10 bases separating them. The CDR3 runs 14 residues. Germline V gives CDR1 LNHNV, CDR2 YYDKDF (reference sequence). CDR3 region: CATSREAVEETQYF. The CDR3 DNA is TGTGCCACCAGCAGAGAGGCGGTCGAGGAGACCCAGTACTTC.

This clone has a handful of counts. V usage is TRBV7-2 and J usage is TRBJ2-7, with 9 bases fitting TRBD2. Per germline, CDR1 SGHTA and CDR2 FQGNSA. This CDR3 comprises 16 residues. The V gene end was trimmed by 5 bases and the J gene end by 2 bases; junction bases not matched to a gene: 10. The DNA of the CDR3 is TGTGCCAGCAGCCCGCGAGCTAGCGGGGCTACCTACGAGCAGTACTTC. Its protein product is CASSPRASGATYEQYF. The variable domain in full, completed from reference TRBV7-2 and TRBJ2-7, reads GAGVSQSPSNKVTEKGKDVELRCDPISGHTALYWYRQSLGQGLEFLIYFQGNSAPDKSGLPSDRFSAERTGGSVSTLTIQRTQQEDSAVYLCASSPRASGATYEQYFGPGTRLTVT.

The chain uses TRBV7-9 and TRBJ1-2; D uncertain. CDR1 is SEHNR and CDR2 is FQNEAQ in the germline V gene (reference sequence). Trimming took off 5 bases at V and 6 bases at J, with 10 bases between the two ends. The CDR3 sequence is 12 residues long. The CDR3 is CASSPMGDGYTF. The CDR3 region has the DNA TGTGCCAGCAGCCCTATGGGAGATGGCTACACCTTC.

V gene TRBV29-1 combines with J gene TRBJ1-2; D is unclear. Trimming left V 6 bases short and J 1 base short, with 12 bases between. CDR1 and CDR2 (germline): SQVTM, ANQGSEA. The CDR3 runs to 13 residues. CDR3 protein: CSVPAEGNYGYTF. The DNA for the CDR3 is TGCAGCGTGCCTGCGGAGGGTAACTATGGCTACACCTTC. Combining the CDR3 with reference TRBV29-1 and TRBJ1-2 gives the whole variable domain SAVISQKPSRDICQRGTSLTIQCQVDSQVTMMFWYRQQPGQSLTLIATANQGSEATYESGFVIDKFPISRPNLTFSTLTVSNMSPEDSSIYLCSVPAEGNYGYTFGSGTRLTVV.

The CDR3 loop reads CASSHEAQGGYNEQFF. The CDR3 DNA reads as TGCGCCAGCAGCCATGAGGCACAGGGTGGGTACAATGAGCAGTTCTTC. This sequence joins TRBV4-3 and TRBJ2-1; perhaps TRBD1 as D (6 bases). This CDR3 is 16 amino acids long. Between the trimmed V and J ends, which lost 3 bases and 4 bases, there was a span of 16 bases. From germline, CDR1 is LGHNA and CDR2 YSLEER.

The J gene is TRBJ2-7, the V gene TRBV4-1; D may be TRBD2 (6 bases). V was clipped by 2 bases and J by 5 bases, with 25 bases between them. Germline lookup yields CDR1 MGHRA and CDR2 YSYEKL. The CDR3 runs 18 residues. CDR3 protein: CASSQQYLGTLDAHEQYF. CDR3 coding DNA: TGCGCCAGCAGCCAACAATACTTAGGGACTCTCGACGCCCACGAGCAGTACTTC.

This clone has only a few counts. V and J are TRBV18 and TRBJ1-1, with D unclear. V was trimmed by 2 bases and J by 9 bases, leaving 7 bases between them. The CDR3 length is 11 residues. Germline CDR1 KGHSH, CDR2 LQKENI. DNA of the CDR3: TGTGCCAGCTCACCAGATAGAAAAGCTTTCTTT. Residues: CASSPDRKAFF. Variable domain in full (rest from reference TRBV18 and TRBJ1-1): NAGVMQNPRHLVRRRGQEARLRCSPMKGHSHVYWYRQLPEEGLKFMVYLQKENIIDESGMPKERFSAEFPKEGPSILRIQQVVRGDSAAYFCASSPDRKAFFGQGTRLTVV.

The CDR3 region has the DNA TGCGCCAGCAGTCTACTAGCATCGCCGGTCCTCTACAATGAGCAGTTCTTC. It translates to CASSLLASPVLYNEQFF. The chain carries TRBV5-1 and TRBJ2-1; weak D call: TRBD2 (6 bases). Germline V gene lookup returns CDR1 SGHRS and CDR2 YFSETQ. The V end was cut by 5 bases, the J end by 3 bases, with 21 bases between. The CDR3 is made up of 17 amino acids.

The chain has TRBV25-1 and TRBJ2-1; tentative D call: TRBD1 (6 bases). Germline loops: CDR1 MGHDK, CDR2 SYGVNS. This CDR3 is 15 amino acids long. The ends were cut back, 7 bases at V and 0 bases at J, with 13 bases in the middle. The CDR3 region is CASKGQDSSYNEQFF. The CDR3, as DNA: TGTGCCAGCAAAGGGCAGGACAGCTCCTACAATGAGCAGTTCTTC.

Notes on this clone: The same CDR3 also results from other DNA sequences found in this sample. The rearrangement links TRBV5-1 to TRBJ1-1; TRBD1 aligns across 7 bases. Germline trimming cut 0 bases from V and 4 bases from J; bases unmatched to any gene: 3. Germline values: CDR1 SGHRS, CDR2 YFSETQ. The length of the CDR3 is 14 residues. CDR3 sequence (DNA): TGCGCCAGCAGCTTGGATCAGGGGGGCACTGAAGCTTTCTTT. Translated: CASSLDQGGTEAFF. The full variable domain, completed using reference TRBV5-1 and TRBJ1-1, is KAGVTQTPRYLIKTRGQQVTLSCSPISGHRSVSWYQQTPGQGLQFLFEYFSETQRNKGNFPGRFSGRQFSNSRSEMNVSTLELGDSALYLCASSLDQGGTEAFFGQGTRLTVV.

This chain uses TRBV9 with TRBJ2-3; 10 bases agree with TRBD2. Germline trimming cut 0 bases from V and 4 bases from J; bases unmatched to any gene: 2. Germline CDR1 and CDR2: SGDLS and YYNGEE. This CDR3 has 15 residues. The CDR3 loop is CASSVGSGGADTQYF. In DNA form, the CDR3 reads TGTGCCAGCAGCGTAGGCAGCGGGGGGGCAGATACGCAGTATTTT.

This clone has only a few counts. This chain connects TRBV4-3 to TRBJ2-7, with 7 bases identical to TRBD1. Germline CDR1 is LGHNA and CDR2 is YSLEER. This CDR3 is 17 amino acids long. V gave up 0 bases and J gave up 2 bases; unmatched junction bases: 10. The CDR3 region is CASSQDLSGTVAYEQYF. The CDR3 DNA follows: TGCGCCAGCAGCCAAGATTTGTCCGGGACAGTCGCCTACGAGCAGTACTTC.

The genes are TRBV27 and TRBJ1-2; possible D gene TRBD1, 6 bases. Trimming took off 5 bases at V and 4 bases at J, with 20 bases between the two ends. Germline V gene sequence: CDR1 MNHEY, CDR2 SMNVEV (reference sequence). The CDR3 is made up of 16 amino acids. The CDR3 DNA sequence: TGTGCCAGCAGTCCCAGCCTTCGGGACACCTTCTATGGCTACACCTTC. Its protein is CASSPSLRDTFYGYTF.

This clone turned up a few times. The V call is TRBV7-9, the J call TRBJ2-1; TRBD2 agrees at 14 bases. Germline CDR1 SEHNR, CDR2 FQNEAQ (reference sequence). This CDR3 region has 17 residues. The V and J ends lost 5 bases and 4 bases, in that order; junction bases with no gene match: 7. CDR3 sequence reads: CASSGRTSGRNYNEQFF. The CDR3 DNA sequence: TGTGCCAGCAGCGGACGGACTAGCGGGAGGAATTACAATGAGCAGTTCTTC.

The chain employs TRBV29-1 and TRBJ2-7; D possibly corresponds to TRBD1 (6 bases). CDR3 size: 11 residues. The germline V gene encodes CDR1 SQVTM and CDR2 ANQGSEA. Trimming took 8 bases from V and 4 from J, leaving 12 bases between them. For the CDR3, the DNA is TGCAGCACAGGGACGGGGTACGAGCAGTACTTC. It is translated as CSTGTGYEQYF.

CDR3 amino acids: CASSTYLDRDRNTIYF. The CDR3 nucleotides are TGTGCCAGCAGCACCTACTTAGACAGGGACAGAAACACCATATATTTT. V is TRBV9 and J is TRBJ1-3; 7 nucleotides align to TRBD1. The ends lost 4 bases at V and 5 bases at J; junction bases unmatched: 12. The CDR3 is 16 amino acids. CDR1 and CDR2 (germline): SGDLS, YYNGEE.

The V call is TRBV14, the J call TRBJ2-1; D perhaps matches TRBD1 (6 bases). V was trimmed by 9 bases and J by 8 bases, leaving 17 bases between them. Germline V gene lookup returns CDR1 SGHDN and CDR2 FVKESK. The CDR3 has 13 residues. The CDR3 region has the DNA TGTGCCAGGGGACCCAGGGGTACGGATGAGCAGTTCTTC. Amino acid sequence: CARGPRGTDEQFF.

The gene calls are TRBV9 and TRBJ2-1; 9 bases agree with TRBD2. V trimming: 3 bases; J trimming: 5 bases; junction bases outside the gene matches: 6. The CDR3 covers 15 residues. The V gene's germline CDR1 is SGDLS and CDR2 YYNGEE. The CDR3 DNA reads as TGTGCCAGCAGCGGCGGGGGACTAGCAGACAATGAGCAGTTCTTC. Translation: CASSGGGLADNEQFF.